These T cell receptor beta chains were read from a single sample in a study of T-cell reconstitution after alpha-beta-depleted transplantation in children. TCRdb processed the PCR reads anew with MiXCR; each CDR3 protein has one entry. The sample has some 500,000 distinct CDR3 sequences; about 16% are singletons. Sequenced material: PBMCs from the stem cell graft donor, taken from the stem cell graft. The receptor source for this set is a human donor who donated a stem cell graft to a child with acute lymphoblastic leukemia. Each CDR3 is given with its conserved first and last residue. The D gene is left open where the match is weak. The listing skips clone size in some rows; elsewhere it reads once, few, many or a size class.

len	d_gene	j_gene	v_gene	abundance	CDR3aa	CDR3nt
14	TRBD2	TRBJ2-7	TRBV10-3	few	CAISDSGSFYEQYF	TGTGCCATCAGTGATAGCGGGAGCTTCTACGAGCAGTACTTC
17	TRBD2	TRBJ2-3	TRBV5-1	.	CASSWGTSGSWADTQYF	TGCGCCAGCAGCTGGGGGACTAGCGGGAGTTGGGCAGATACGCAGTATTTT
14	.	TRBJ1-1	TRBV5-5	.	CASSLWQLNTEAFF	TGTGCCAGCAGCTTGTGGCAGTTGAACACTGAAGCTTTCTTT
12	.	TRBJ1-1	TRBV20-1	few	CSASDGYTEAFF	TGCAGTGCTAGCGACGGGTACACTGAAGCTTTCTTT
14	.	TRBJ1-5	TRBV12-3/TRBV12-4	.	CASSRQGSHQPQHF	TGTGCCAGCAGTCGGCAGGGCTCACATCAGCCCCAGCATTTT
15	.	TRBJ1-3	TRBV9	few	CASSVGTVSGNTIYF	TGTGCCAGCAGCGTCGGAACAGTCTCTGGAAACACCATATATTTT
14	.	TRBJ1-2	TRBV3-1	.	CASSPRLDGYGYTF	TGTGCCAGCAGCCCTAGACTGGATGGCTATGGCTACACCTTC
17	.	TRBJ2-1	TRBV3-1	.	CASSLRSPAPLGNEQFF	TGTGCCAGCAGCCTAAGAAGTCCCGCCCCCTTGGGCAATGAGCAGTTCTTC
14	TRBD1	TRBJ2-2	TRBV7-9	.	CASSWDRATGELFF	TGTGCCAGCAGCTGGGACAGGGCCACCGGGGAGCTGTTTTTT
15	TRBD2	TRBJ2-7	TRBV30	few	CAWSQAGGPPYEQYF	TGTGCCTGGAGTCAAGCGGGAGGGCCCCCCTACGAGCAGTACTTC
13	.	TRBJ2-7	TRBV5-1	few	CASSLGVSSEQYF	TGCGCCAGCAGCTTGGGGGTATCGAGTGAGCAGTACTTC